This TCR beta chain is from a study of cytomegalovirus exposure and HLA in healthy donors. V gave up 4 bases and J gave up 2 bases; unmatched junction bases: 7. Germline CDR1 MNHEY, CDR2 SVGAGI. The CDR3 totals 15 residues. PCR involved 60 Vbeta and 13 Jbeta primers. TCRdb keeps only in-frame clones here, not all; method: immunoSEQ multiplex PCR. The table lists 140,000 to 150,000 clones, around a tenth of them singletons, with 1.8% in the top ten. Sequenced input: PBMCs. This clonotype was obtained from a man between 45 and 60 years old in good health and CMV-seronegative. The chain uses TRBV6-5 and TRBJ1-1, with 7 positions matching TRBD1. The CDR3 loop is CASSSDRALNTEAFF. CDR3 nucleotide sequence: TGTGCCAGCAGTTCAGACAGGGCACTCAACACTGAAGCTTTCTTT.